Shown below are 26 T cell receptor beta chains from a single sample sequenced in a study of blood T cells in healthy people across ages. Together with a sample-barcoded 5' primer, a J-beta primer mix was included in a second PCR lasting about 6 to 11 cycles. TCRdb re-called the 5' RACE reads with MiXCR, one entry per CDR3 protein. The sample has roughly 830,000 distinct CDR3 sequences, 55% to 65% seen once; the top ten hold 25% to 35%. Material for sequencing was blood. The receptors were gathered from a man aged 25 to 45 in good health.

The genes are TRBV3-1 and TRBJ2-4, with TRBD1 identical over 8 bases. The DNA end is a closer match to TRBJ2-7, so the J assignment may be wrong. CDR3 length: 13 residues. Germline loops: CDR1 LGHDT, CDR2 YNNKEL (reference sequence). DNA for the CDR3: TGTGCCAGCAGCCAGGACAGGGAACTCGAGCAGTACTTC. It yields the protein CASSQDRELEQYF.

CDR3 residues: CASSQRTGGDKLFF. The CDR3 DNA sequence: TGCGCCAGCAGCCAAAGGACAGGGGGAGACAAACTGTTTTTT. The rearrangement links TRBV4-3 to TRBJ1-4; TRBD1 agrees at 10 bases. The junction had 5 bases not matched to a gene; V was cut back by 2 bases and J by 11 bases. Germline CDR1 LGHNA, CDR2 YSLEER. This CDR3 contains 14 residues.

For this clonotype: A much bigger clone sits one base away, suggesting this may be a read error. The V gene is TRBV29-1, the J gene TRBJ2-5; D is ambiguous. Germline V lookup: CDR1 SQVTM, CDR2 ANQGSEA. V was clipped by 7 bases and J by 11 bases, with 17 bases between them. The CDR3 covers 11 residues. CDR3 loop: CSGGVDGRQYF. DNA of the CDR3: TGCAGCGGTGGGGTAGATGGTCGGCAGTACTTC. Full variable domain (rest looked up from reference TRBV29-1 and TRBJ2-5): SAVISQKPSRDICQRGTSLTIQCQVDSQVTMMFWYRQQPGQSLTLIATANQGSEATYESGFVIDKFPISRPNLTFSTLTVSNMSPEDSSIYLCSGGVDGRQYFGPGTRLLVL.

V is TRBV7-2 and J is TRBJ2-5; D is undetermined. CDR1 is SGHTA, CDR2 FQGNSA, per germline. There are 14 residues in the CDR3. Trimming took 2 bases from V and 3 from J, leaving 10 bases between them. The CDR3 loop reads CASSLSLSEETQYF. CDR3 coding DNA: TGTGCCAGCAGCTTAAGTTTAAGTGAAGAGACCCAGTACTTC.

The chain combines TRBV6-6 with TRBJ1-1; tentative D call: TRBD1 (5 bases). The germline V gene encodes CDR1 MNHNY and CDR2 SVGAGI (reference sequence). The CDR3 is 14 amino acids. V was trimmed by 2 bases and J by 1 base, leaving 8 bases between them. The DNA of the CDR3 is TGTGCCAGCAGTTACCCAGGGAGGAACACTGAAGCTTTCTTT. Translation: CASSYPGRNTEAFF.

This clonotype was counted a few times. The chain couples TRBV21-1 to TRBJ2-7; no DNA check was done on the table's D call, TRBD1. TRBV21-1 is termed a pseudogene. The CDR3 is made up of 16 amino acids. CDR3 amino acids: CASSGAGTDFVDEQYF. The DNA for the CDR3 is TGTGCCAGCAGCGGGGCCGGGACGGACTTTGTCGACGAGCAGTACTTC.

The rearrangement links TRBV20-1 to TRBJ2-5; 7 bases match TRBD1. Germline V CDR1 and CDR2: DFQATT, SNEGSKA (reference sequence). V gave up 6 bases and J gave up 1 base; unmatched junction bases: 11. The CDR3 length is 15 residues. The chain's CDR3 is CSAKTGAARQETQYF. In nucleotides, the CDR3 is TGCAGTGCAAAAACAGGGGCCGCACGCCAAGAGACCCAGTACTTC.

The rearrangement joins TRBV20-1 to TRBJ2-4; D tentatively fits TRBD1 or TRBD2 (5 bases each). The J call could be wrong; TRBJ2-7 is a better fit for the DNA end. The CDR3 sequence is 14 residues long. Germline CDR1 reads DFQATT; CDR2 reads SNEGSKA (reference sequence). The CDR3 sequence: CSAHRDLSSLEQYF. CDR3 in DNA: TGCAGTGCGCACCGGGACCTATCCTCCCTCGAGCAGTACTTC.

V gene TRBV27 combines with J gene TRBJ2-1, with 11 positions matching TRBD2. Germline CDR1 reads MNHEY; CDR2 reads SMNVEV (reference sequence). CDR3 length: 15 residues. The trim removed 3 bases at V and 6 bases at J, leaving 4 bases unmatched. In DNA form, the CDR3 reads TGTGCCAGCAGTTTTAGCGGGGGGGCGGTCAATGAGCAGTTCTTC. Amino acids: CASSFSGGAVNEQFF.

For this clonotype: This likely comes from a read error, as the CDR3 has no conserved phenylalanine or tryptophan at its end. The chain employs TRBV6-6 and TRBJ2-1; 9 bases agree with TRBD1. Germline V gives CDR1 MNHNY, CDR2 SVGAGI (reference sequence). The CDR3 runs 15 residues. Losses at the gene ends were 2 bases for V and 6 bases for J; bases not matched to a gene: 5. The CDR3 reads CASSYAGTGSNEQFS. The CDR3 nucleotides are TGTGCCAGCAGTTACGCCGGGACAGGGTCCAATGAGCAGTTCTCC.

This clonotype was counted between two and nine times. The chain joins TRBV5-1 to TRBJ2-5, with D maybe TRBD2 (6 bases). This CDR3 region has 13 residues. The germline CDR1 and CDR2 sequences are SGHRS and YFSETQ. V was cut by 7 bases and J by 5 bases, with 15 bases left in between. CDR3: CASGLGGRETQYF. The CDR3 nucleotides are TGCGCCAGCGGACTGGGAGGCCGGGAGACCCAGTACTTC.

CDR3: CSVDGGVGELFF. The CDR3 coding sequence is TGCAGCGTTGATGGGGGAGTCGGGGAGCTGTTTTTT. The rearrangement links TRBV29-1 to TRBJ2-2; D is tentatively TRBD1 or TRBD2 (5 bases each). This CDR3 has 12 amino acids. The ends were cut back, 3 bases at V and 7 bases at J, with 9 bases in the middle. Germline CDR1 is SQVTM and CDR2 is ANQGSEA.

CDR3 nucleotides: TGTGCCAGCACCCTGGGCGGAGTAGGCTACACCTTC. This sequence encodes CASTLGGVGYTF. The V call is TRBV12-3 or TRBV12-4, the J call TRBJ1-2; D uncertain. Trimming removed 7 bases at V and 8 bases at J, with 14 bases between. The CDR3 totals 12 residues.

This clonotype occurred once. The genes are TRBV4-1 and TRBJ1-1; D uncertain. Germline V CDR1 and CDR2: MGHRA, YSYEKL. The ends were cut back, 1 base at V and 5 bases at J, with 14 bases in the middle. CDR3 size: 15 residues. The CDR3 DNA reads TGCGCCAGCAGCCAAGCCCCTCGGGGTAGTACTGAAGCTTTCTTT. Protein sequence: CASSQAPRGSTEAFF.

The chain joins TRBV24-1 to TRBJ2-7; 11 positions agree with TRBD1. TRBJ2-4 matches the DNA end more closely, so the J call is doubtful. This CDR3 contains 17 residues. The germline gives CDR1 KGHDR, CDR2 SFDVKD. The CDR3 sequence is CATSGGVGQGAQNIQYF. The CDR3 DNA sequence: TGTGCCACCAGTGGGGGGGTAGGACAGGGGGCGCAGAACATTCAGTACTTC.

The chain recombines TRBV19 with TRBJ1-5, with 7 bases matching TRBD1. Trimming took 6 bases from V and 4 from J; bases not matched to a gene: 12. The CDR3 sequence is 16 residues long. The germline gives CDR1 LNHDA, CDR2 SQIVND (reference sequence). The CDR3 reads CASSNMYSQGNQPQHF. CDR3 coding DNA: TGTGCCAGTAGCAATATGTACTCACAGGGGAATCAGCCCCAGCATTTT.

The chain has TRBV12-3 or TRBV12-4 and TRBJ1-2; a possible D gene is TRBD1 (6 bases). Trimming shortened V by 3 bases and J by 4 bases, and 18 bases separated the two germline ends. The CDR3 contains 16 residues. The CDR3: CASSLQGPRLGYGYTF. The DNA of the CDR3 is TGTGCCAGCAGTTTGCAGGGGCCCAGACTAGGCTATGGCTACACCTTC.

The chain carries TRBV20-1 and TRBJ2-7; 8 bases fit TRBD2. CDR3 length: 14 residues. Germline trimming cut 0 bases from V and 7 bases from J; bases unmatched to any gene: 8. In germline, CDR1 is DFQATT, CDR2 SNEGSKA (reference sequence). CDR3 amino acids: CSARDGGVYNEQYF. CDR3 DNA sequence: TGCAGTGCTAGAGACGGGGGGGTCTACAATGAGCAGTACTTC.

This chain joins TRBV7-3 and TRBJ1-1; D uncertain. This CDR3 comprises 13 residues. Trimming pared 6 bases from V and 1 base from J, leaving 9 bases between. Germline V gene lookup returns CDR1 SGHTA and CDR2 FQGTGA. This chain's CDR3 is CASRQTENTEAFF. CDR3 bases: TGTGCCAGCAGACAAACAGAGAACACTGAAGCTTTCTTT.

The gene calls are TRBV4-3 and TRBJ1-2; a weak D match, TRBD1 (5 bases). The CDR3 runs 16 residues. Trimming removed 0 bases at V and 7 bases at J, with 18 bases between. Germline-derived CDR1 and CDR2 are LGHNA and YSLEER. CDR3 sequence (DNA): TGCGCCAGCAGCCAAGATGAAAGCGGGGGAATCGGTGGCTACACCTTC. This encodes CASSQDESGGIGGYTF.

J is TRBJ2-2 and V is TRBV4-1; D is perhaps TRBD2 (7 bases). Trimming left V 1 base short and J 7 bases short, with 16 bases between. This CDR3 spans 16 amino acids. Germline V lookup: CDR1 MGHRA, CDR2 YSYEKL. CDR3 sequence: CASSQGGGGPIGELFF. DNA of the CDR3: TGCGCCAGCAGCCAAGGAGGGGGGGGCCCGATCGGGGAGCTGTTTTTT.

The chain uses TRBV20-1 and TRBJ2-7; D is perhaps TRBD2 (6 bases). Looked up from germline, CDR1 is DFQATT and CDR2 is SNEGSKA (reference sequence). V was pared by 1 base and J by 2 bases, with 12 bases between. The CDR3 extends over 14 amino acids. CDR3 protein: CSARGLVAAYEQYF. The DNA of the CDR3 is TGCAGTGCTAGAGGACTAGTTGCGGCCTACGAGCAGTACTTC.

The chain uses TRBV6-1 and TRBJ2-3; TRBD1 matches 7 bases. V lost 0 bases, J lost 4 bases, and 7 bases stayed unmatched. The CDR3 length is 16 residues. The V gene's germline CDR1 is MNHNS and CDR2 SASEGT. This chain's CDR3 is CASSEAVGQGADTQYF. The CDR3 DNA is TGTGCCAGCAGTGAAGCGGTAGGGCAGGGGGCAGATACGCAGTATTTT.

CDR3 DNA sequence: TGCAGTGCTCCTCCGGGGACATCCCACTATGGCTACACCTTC. Translating gives CSAPPGTSHYGYTF. This sequence joins TRBV20-1 and TRBJ1-2; the D gene is possibly TRBD1 (6 bases). Germline V gene sequence: CDR1 DFQATT, CDR2 SNEGSKA (reference sequence). The V and J ends lost 5 bases and 3 bases respectively, with 16 bases between them. CDR3 length equals 14 residues.

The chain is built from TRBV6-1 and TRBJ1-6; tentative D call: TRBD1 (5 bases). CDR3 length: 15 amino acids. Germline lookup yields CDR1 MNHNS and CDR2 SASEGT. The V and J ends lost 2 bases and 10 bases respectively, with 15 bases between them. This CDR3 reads CASSERHLEGSPLHF. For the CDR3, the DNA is TGTGCCAGCAGTGAAAGGCACTTGGAGGGGTCACCCCTCCACTTT.

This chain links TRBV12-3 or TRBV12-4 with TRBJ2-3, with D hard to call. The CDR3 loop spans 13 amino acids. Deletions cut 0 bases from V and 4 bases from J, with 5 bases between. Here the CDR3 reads CASSLALSDTQYF. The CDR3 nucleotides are TGTGCCAGCAGTTTAGCGCTCTCAGATACGCAGTATTTT.